This entry lists 17 T cell receptor beta chains sequenced from one sample in a study of cytomegalovirus exposure and HLA in healthy donors. The PCR had 60 Vbeta and 13 Jbeta primers. Sequencing used immunoSEQ multiplex PCR; TCRdb keeps in-frame clones, though not all of them. The top ten clones hold 3.3% of a sample with 90,000 or so clones, just under 80% of them seen once. The sample comprised PBMCs. The source of these receptors is a woman aged 40 to 50 in good health and CMV-seronegative.

This clone was detected a few times. J is TRBJ2-1 and V is TRBV4-1, with 7 nucleotides matching TRBD1. The germline gives CDR1 MGHRA, CDR2 YSYEKL. The V and J ends lost 4 bases and 5 bases, in that order; junction bases with no gene match: 5. The CDR3 is 14 amino acids. Here the CDR3 reads CASSLWTGDNEQFF. CDR3 DNA: TGCGCCAGCAGCCTTTGGACAGGAGACAATGAGCAGTTCTTC.

The chain links TRBV6-5 to TRBJ2-1; 14 bases are shared with TRBD2. Per germline, CDR1 MNHEY and CDR2 SVGAGI. CDR3 length: 15 residues. Trimming at V came to 6 bases and at J to 9 bases, leaving 7 bases not matched to a gene. The CDR3 spells CASSRLAGGSTEQFF. The CDR3 nucleotides are TGTGCCAGCAGCCGACTAGCGGGAGGGTCCACTGAGCAGTTCTTC.

This sequence joins TRBV7-9 and TRBJ1-1, with TRBD1 identical over 7 bases. V was clipped by 8 bases and J by 0 bases; unmatched bases: 9. The CDR3 consists of 15 residues. Germline V gives CDR1 SEHNR, CDR2 FQNEAQ (reference sequence). The CDR3 is CASGENRGMNTEAFF. The CDR3 DNA is TGTGCCAGCGGGGAGAACAGGGGAATGAACACTGAAGCTTTCTTT.

This rearrangement joins TRBV5-4 to TRBJ1-3, with D unresolved. Trimming stripped 4 bases from V and 0 bases from J, with 20 bases between. The germline gives CDR1 SGHNT, CDR2 YYREEE (reference sequence). The CDR3 extends over 18 amino acids. This chain's CDR3 is CASSLRVLGLSSGNTIYF. The CDR3 region has the DNA TGTGCCAGCAGCCTACGGGTCCTAGGACTCAGCTCTGGAAACACCATATATTTT.

The CDR3 is CASSQSREESYEQYF. The CDR3 nucleotides read TGTGCCAGCAGCCAATCACGGGAGGAGTCCTACGAGCAGTACTTC. The rearrangement joins TRBV4-2 to TRBJ2-7; 7 bases align to TRBD2. After removal of 2 bases from V and 1 base from J, the junction contained 5 bases not matched to a gene. The CDR3 contains 15 residues. Germline V gives CDR1 LGHNA, CDR2 YNFKEQ.

The sample holds one count of this clone. This chain links TRBV30 with TRBJ1-3, with TRBD1 identical over 7 bases. This CDR3 is 15 amino acids long. Per germline, CDR1 GTSNPN and CDR2 SVGIG (reference sequence). The V gene end was trimmed by 0 bases and the J gene end by 0 bases; junction bases not matched to a gene: 2. In nucleotides, the CDR3 is TGTGCCTGGAGTGTACGGGACAGCTCTGGAAACACCATATATTTT. Translating gives CAWSVRDSSGNTIYF. Drawing the rest from reference TRBV30 and TRBJ1-3, the complete variable domain is SQTIHQWPATLVQPVGSPLSLECTVEGTSNPNLYWYRQAAGRGLQLLFYSVGIGQISSEVPQNLSASRPQDRQFILSSKKLLLSDSGFYLCAWSVRDSSGNTIYFGEGSWLTVV.

In this sample, this clone is medium-sized (0.01 to 0.1%). V and J are TRBV6-6 and TRBJ2-1, with 8 positions matching TRBD2. The J segment lost 7 bases and the V segment lost 8 bases, leaving 4 bases of the junction unmatched. This CDR3 contains 12 residues. Germline-derived CDR1 and CDR2 are MNHNY and SVGAGI (reference sequence). The CDR3 region is CASERGSNEQFF. The CDR3 DNA reads TGTGCCAGCGAGCGGGGGTCGAATGAGCAGTTCTTC.

This clone was recorded a few times. The rearrangement joins TRBV27 to TRBJ2-1, with TRBD2 identical over 7 bases. The trim removed 6 bases at V and 5 bases at J, leaving 10 bases unmatched. Germline CDR1 reads MNHEY; CDR2 reads SMNVEV (reference sequence). CDR3 length: 15 amino acids. The CDR3 reads CASRNLLAYHNEQFF. CDR3 nucleotide sequence: TGTGCCAGCAGGAACTTACTAGCGTACCACAATGAGCAGTTCTTC.

This chain connects TRBV23-1 to TRBJ1-2, with D possibly TRBD1 on 6 matching bases. TRBV23-1 is given ORF status, its function remaining uncertain. The CDR3 covers 15 residues. The V end was cut by 2 bases, the J end by 4 bases, with 14 bases between. The CDR3 DNA is TGCGCCAGCAGTCAACACGGCAGGGGTCGCTATGGCTACACCTTC. This gives the protein CASSQHGRGRYGYTF.

This clone was observed a handful of times. The chain links TRBV2 to TRBJ1-1; D is unresolved. V was clipped by 4 bases and J by 8 bases, with 17 bases between them. Germline V gives CDR1 SNHLY, CDR2 FYNNEI. The CDR3 is 14 amino acids. This CDR3 is CASSAGIRDLEAFF. As DNA, the CDR3 is TGTGCCAGCAGTGCCGGGATCAGAGACTTAGAAGCTTTCTTT.

The chain joins TRBV6-5 to TRBJ2-7; 8 bases map to TRBD1. The V and J ends lost 7 bases and 7 bases, in that order; junction bases with no gene match: 9. CDR3 length: 13 residues. CDR1 and CDR2 from the germline V gene are MNHEY and SVGAGI. The DNA of the CDR3 is TGTGCCAGCAAGGGCAGGGGGCATTGGGAGCAGTACTTC. Amino acids: CASKGRGHWEQYF.

The chain combines TRBV13 with TRBJ2-7; TRBD2 matches at 7 bases. CDR1 PRHDT and CDR2 FYEKMQ come from the germline V gene (reference sequence). Trimming removed 2 bases from V and 2 bases from J; junction bases left unmatched: 6. The CDR3 totals 15 residues. The CDR3 region is CASSLSGEPPYEQYF. The CDR3 bases are TGTGCCAGCAGCTTAAGCGGGGAACCACCCTACGAGCAGTACTTC.

This clone has just a few counts. The chain has TRBV30 and TRBJ1-1, with D perhaps matching TRBD1 (5 bases). The V gene lost 0 bases and the J gene lost 6 bases, with 11 bases spanning the gap. The CDR3 is 13 residues long. Germline CDR1 is GTSNPN and CDR2 is SVGIG (reference sequence). CDR3 amino acids: CAWSVKGIAEAFF. The CDR3 DNA reads as TGTGCCTGGAGTGTAAAGGGGATCGCTGAAGCTTTCTTT.

The genes are TRBV6-5 and TRBJ2-5; 11 bases align to TRBD2. Judging by the DNA end, TRBJ2-7 fits better; the J call may be wrong. CDR3 length: 15 residues. Germline V gene lookup returns CDR1 MNHEY and CDR2 SVGAGI. The DNA for the CDR3 is TGTGCCAGCAGTAATTTACTAGCGGGAGTCTACGAGCAGTACTTC. Translating gives CASSNLLAGVYEQYF.

Comment on this clone: The junction differs from germline at one of its ends, possibly a read error. The J gene is TRBJ2-3, the V gene TRBV7-7; weak D call: TRBD2 (5 bases). Germline-derived CDR1 and CDR2 are SSHAT and FNYEAQ (reference sequence). The CDR3 length is 13 residues. The DNA for the CDR3 is TGTGCTAGCAGCCGGACTAGCACAGATACGCAGTATTTT. Translating it yields CASSRTSTDTQYF.

This clone was detected once. The chain combines TRBV19 with TRBJ2-1, with TRBD1 identical over 8 bases. The CDR3 has 17 residues. V lost 4 bases and J lost 0; bases outside the gene matches: 8. The germline CDR1 and CDR2 sequences are LNHDA and SQIVND (reference sequence). The CDR3 bases are TGTGCCAGTAGTACAAGGACAGGGTCTGGCTCCTACAATGAGCAGTTCTTC. Translation: CASSTRTGSGSYNEQFF.

This clone was recorded a few times. The J gene is TRBJ1-2, the V gene TRBV4-3; 8 bases fit TRBD1. Trimming took 2 bases from V and 5 from J; bases not matched to a gene: 4. Germline assignment: CDR1 LGHNA and CDR2 YSLEER. The CDR3 runs to 14 residues. The DNA of the CDR3 is TGCGCCAGCAGCCAAACAGGGGGAGGGTATGGCTACACCTTC. This encodes CASSQTGGGYGYTF.